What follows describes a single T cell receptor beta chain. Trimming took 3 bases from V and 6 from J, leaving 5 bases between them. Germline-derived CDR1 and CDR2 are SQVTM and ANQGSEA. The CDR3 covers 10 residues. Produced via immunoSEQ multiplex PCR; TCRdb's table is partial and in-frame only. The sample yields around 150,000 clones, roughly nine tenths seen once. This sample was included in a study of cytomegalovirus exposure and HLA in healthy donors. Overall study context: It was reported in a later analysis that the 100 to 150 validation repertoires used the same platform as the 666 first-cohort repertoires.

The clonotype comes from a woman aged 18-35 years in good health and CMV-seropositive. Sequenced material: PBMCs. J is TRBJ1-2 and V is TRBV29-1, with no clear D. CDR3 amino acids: CSVESDGYTF. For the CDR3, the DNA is TGCAGCGTTGAGTCGGATGGCTACACCTTC.